The rows below give T cell receptor beta chains drawn from one sample of a study of cytomegalovirus exposure and HLA in healthy donors. Sequenced by immunoSEQ multiplex PCR; TCRdb stores in-frame clones only, minus some. This sample carries approximately 170,000 clones, 73% of them seen once, and the ten largest clones take approximately 5.6%. Sequencing was carried out using PBMCs. These receptor sequences come from a woman aged 18-29 years in good health and CMV-seropositive. The CDR3 runs from the conserved cysteine through the conserved F or W. A D gene is named only where the DNA matches it firmly. Size tells how often a clone was seen (once, few, many) or the class of an expanded clone, and some rows leave it out.

cdr3_aa,cdr3_nt,v_call,d_call,j_call,clone_size
CASSSPRGGGSGANVLTF,TGTGCCAGCAGTTCCCCACGCGGGGGAGGCTCTGGGGCCAACGTCCTGACTTTC,TRBV7-2,TRBD2,TRBJ2-6,-
CASSFSGGRNTGELFF,TGTGCCAGCAGTTTTTCAGGGGGACGGAACACCGGGGAGCTGTTTTTT,TRBV11-2,TRBD1,TRBJ2-2,-
CAGGRGKYDGYTF,TGTGCCGGAGGGAGGGGGAAATATGACGGCTACACCTTC,TRBV30,-,TRBJ1-2,-
CATSGGTGITNYGYTF,TGTGCCACCAGCGGGGGCACCGGGATCACTAACTATGGCTACACCTTC,TRBV15,-,TRBJ1-2,once
CAISEPRIDRMNTEAFF,TGTGCCATCAGTGAGCCGAGGATTGACAGGATGAACACTGAAGCTTTCTTT,TRBV10-3,-,TRBJ1-1,-
CASSQGGTGPNEAFF,TGTGCCAGCAGCCAAGGAGGCACAGGGCCAAATGAAGCTTTCTTT,TRBV14,-,TRBJ1-1,few
CASSLTSGGENEQFF,TGCGCCAGCAGCTTGACCAGCGGGGGGGAGAATGAGCAGTTCTTC,TRBV5-1,TRBD2,TRBJ2-1,-
CASSTIAETQYF,TGTGCCAGCAGTACGATTGCGGAGACCCAGTACTTC,TRBV2,-,TRBJ2-5,-
CASSPNPGGQNTGELFF,TGTGCCAGCTCACCAAATCCCGGGGGGCAGAACACCGGGGAGCTGTTTTTT,TRBV18,-,TRBJ2-2,-
CAISEAIEDTIYF,TGTGCCATCAGTGAGGCCATAGAGGACACCATATATTTT,TRBV10-3,-,TRBJ1-3,-
CSVDPTGSTDTQYF,TGCAGCGTTGACCCGACAGGGAGCACAGATACGCAGTATTTT,TRBV29-1,TRBD1,TRBJ2-3,-
CASRTSGGASVNTQYF,TGTGCCAGCAGAACTAGCGGGGGGGCCTCAGTAAATACGCAGTATTTT,TRBV13,TRBD2,TRBJ2-3,-
CSSRTGETYEQYF,TGCAGCTCTCGGACAGGGGAGACCTACGAGCAGTACTTC,TRBV29-1,TRBD1,TRBJ2-7,-
CASSQSGQGIYGYTF,TGCGCCAGCAGCCAGTCGGGACAGGGAATCTATGGCTACACCTTC,TRBV4-1,TRBD1,TRBJ1-2,-
CASRPLGQGASTEAFF,TGTGCCAGTCGCCCGCTCGGACAGGGGGCGAGCACTGAAGCTTTCTTT,TRBV19,TRBD1,TRBJ1-1,once
CASSGFQGSYEQYF,TGTGCCAGCAGCGGTTTTCAGGGCTCCTACGAGCAGTACTTC,TRBV14,-,TRBJ2-7,-
CASSRGTGPAAEAFF,TGTGCCAGTTCACGGGGTACAGGGCCAGCGGCTGAAGCTTTCTTT,TRBV19,-,TRBJ1-1,-
CASAPGQGIGGYTF,TGTGCTAGTGCCCCGGGACAGGGAATCGGTGGCTACACCTTC,TRBV12-5,TRBD1,TRBJ1-2,-
CASSPGTSGGSSYNEQFF,TGTGCCAGCAGCCCTGGGACTAGCGGGGGGTCCTCCTACAATGAGCAGTTCTTC,TRBV7-3,TRBD2,TRBJ2-1,-
CASSPLGQGASYTF,TGTGCCAGCTCACCCCTTGGACAGGGAGCAAGCTACACCTTC,TRBV18,TRBD1,TRBJ1-2,-
CASNLRGADYNEQFF,TGCGCCAGCAACCTACGGGGGGCAGACTACAATGAGCAGTTCTTC,TRBV5-1,-,TRBJ2-1,-
CASSRGQGADQPQHF,TGTGCCAGCAGCCGGGGACAGGGGGCTGATCAGCCCCAGCATTTT,TRBV7-9,TRBD1,TRBJ1-5,-
CASSLEGGWNTEAFF,TGTGCCAGCAGCTTGGAGGGGGGGTGGAACACTGAAGCTTTCTTT,TRBV7-3,-,TRBJ1-1,-
CASVSVSTDTQYF,TGTGCCAGCGTGTCGGTCAGCACAGATACGCAGTATTTT,TRBV27,-,TRBJ2-3,-
CASSRTVVQPQHF,TGTGCCAGCAGCCGGACAGTGGTTCAGCCCCAGCATTTT,TRBV6-5,-,TRBJ1-5,-
CASREGEGQPQHF,TGTGCCAGCAGAGAGGGGGAAGGGCAGCCCCAGCATTTT,TRBV6-4,-,TRBJ1-5,-
CASSLGLGQGEEYF,TGTGCCAGCAGCTTAGGTTTGGGACAGGGGGAGGAATACTTC,TRBV7-2,TRBD1,TRBJ2-7,-
CASSQAARTGLNTEAFF,TGTGCCAGCAGCCAAGCTGCCCGGACAGGTTTGAACACTGAAGCTTTCTTT,TRBV4-2,TRBD1,TRBJ1-1,-
CASSLGRPTTEAFF,TGCGCCAGCAGCTTGGGCAGGCCGACCACTGAAGCTTTCTTT,TRBV5-1,-,TRBJ1-1,-
CASSRAGEGYTF,TGTGCCAGCAGTAGGGCAGGGGAAGGCTACACCTTC,TRBV25-1,-,TRBJ1-2,-
CASSLDRVNSGANVLTF,TGCGCCAGCAGCTTGGACAGGGTGAACTCTGGGGCCAACGTCCTGACTTTC,TRBV5-1,-,TRBJ2-6,-
CASRGLGAVNEKLFF,TGTGCCAGCAGGGGTTTGGGGGCAGTTAATGAAAAACTGTTTTTT,TRBV2,-,TRBJ1-4,-
CASSLARGQETSKGEQYF,TGTGCCAGCAGCTTAGCGCGGGGACAGGAAACCTCTAAAGGAGAGCAGTACTTC,TRBV7-9,TRBD1,TRBJ2-7,-
CASSLLGETQYF,TGTGCCAGCAGCTTACTTGGCGAGACCCAGTACTTC,TRBV11-3,-,TRBJ2-5,few
CASSKDRHSYGYTF,TGTGCCAGCAGTAAGGACAGGCATTCCTATGGCTACACCTTC,TRBV6-1,TRBD1,TRBJ1-2,-
CATSRGQGLYEQYF,TGTGCCACCAGCAGAGGACAGGGGCTCTACGAGCAGTACTTC,TRBV15,TRBD1,TRBJ2-7,-
CASSFGEQYEQYF,TGTGCCAGCAGCTTCGGGGAACAGTACGAGCAGTACTTC,TRBV6-5,-,TRBJ2-7,few
CASSAGGDTGELFF,TGCGCCAGCAGCGCCGGGGGGGACACCGGGGAGCTGTTTTTT,TRBV5-1,TRBD2,TRBJ2-2,-
CASSNSNYGYTF,TGTGCCAGCAGCAACTCTAACTATGGCTACACCTTC,TRBV14,-,TRBJ1-2,-
CAWSVRGNSGYTF,TGTGCCTGGAGTGTACGAGGGAATAGTGGCTACACCTTC,TRBV30,-,TRBJ1-2,few
CAWSQGDSNTGELFF,TGTGCCTGGTCGCAGGGGGATTCGAACACCGGGGAGCTGTTTTTT,TRBV30,TRBD1,TRBJ2-2,-
CAWSVGQGEGYTF,TGTGCCTGGAGTGTAGGCCAGGGGGAAGGCTACACCTTC,TRBV30,TRBD1,TRBJ1-2,-
CASSLSGQASYEQYF,TGTGCCAGCAGCTTATCAGGACAGGCTTCCTACGAGCAGTACTTC,TRBV7-3,TRBD1,TRBJ2-7,-
CASSLGGTGQSFNEQFF,TGTGCCAGCAGCCTAGGGGGGACGGGACAGTCCTTCAATGAGCAGTTCTTC,TRBV9,-,TRBJ2-1,-
CASSIRTRHTNRAETQYF,TGTGCCAGTAGTATACGGACTAGGCACACCAATCGCGCAGAGACCCAGTACTTC,TRBV19,TRBD2,TRBJ2-5,-
CASSPLGGDTGELFF,TGTGCTAGCAGCCCCCTAGGGGGGGACACCGGGGAGCTGTTTTTT,TRBV7-7,-,TRBJ2-2,-